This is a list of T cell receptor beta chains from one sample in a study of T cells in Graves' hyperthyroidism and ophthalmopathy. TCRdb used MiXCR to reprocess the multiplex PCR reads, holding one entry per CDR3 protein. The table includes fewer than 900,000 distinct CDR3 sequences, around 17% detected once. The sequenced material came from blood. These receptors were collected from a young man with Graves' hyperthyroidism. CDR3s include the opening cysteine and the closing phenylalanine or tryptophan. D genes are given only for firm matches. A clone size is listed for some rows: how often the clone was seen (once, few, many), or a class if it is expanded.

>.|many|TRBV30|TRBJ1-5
TGTGCCTGGAGTCCGACGCCAGGAGCAGGACAGCCCCAGCATTTT
CAWSPTPGAGQPQHF
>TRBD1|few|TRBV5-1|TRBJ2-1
TGCGCCACCTCCACCGGGACAGGGTACAATGAGCAGTTCTTC
CATSTGTGYNEQFF
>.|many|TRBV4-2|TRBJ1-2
TGTGCCAGCAGCCAAGATCGTTTAGGGTCCTATGGCTACACCTTC
CASSQDRLGSYGYTF
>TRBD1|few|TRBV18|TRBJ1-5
TGTGCCAGCTCGCTAACGGGACAGGGAGTTCCCTTCAATCAGCCCCAGCATTTT
CASSLTGQGVPFNQPQHF
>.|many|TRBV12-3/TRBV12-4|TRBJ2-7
TGTGCCAGCAGCTCGACTTACGGAGGATTCTACGAGCAGTACTTC
CASSSTYGGFYEQYF
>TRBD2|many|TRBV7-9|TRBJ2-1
TGTGCCAGCAGCGCGGGACTAGCGGTGGATGAGCAGTTCTTC
CASSAGLAVDEQFF
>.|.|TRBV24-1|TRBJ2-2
TGTGCCACCAAGGGGTCTTCAACCGGGGAGCTGTTTTTT
CATKGSSTGELFF
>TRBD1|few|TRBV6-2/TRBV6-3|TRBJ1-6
TGTGCCAGCACGGCAGACAGGGGCCTTAATTCACCCCTCCACTTT
CASTADRGLNSPLHF
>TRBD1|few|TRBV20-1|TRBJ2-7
TGCAGTGCTGAAAAAGACAGGGACGAGCAGTACTTC
CSAEKDRDEQYF
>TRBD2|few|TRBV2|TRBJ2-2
TGTGCCAGCAGAGGGACTAGCGGGACAATCGGGGAGCTGTTTTTT
CASRGTSGTIGELFF
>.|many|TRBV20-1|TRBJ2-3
TGCAGTGGAAGGGCAGATACGCAGTATTTT
CSGRADTQYF
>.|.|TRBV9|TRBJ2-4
TGTGCCAGCAGCCCGTATACCCGGTTCGACATTCAGTACTTC
CASSPYTRFDIQYF
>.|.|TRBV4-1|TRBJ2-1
TGCGCCAGCAGCCAAGACCGGCGAGGATCGGACGAGCAGTTCTTC
CASSQDRRGSDEQFF
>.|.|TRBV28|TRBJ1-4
TGTGCCAGCAGTTTAAGCCCCCCAGGGGTGGCTAATGAAAAACTGTTTTTT
CASSLSPPGVANEKLFF
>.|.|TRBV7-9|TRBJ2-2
TGTGCCAGCAGCTTCCTAGGGGGTGCCGGGGAGCTGTTTTTT
CASSFLGGAGELFF
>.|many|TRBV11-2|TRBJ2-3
TGTGCCAGCAGCCAGGCGGCAGATACGCAGTATTTT
CASSQAADTQYF
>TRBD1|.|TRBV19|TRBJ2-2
TGTGCCAGTAGTACCAAGGGAGGGACAGGGGGCGCGAACACCGGGGAGCTGTTTTTT
CASSTKGGTGGANTGELFF
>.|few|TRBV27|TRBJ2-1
TGTGCCAGCAGTCCGAGGTGGGAGAGAAATGAGCAGTTCTTC
CASSPRWERNEQFF
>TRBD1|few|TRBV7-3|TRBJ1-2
TGTGCCAGCAGCTTAACGGGACAGCCCATTGGGGGCTACACCTTC
CASSLTGQPIGGYTF
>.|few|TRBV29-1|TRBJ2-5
TGCAGCGTGGACGCCCCGTCTGGAGAGACCCAGTACTTC
CSVDAPSGETQYF
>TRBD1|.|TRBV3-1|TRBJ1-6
TGTGCCAGCACCGACAGGGCCTATAATTCACCCCTCCACTTT
CASTDRAYNSPLHF
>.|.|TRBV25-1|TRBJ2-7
TGTGCCAGCAGTGATACCCTGGGCAGGGGCGAGCAGTACTTC
CASSDTLGRGEQYF
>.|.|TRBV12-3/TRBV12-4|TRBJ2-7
TGTGCCAGCAGCACCACAGGAGCCGAGCAGTACTTC
CASSTTGAEQYF
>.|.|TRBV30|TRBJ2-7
TGTGCCTGGGGCCTGTACTCCTACGAGCAGTACTTC
CAWGLYSYEQYF
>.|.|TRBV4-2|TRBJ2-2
TGTGCCAGCAGCCAAGAGGGGAGGGGGTTCACCGGGGAGCTGTTTTTT
CASSQEGRGFTGELFF
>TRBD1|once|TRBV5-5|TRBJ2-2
TGTGCCAGCAGACTACAGGGGCCCGGGGAGCTGTTTTTT
CASRLQGPGELFF
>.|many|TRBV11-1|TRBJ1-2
TGTGCCAGCAGCCAAGGACAGTTCGGCTACACCTTC
CASSQGQFGYTF
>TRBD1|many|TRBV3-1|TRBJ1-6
TGTGCCAGCAGCCAAGGGGACAGGGCGGGAAATTCACCCCTCCACTTT
CASSQGDRAGNSPLHF
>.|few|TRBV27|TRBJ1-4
TGTGCCAGCAGTGATCGCACCGCAACTAATGAAAAACTGTTTTTT
CASSDRTATNEKLFF
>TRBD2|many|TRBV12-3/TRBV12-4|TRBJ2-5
TGTGCCAGCACCATAGCGGGAGGAGATGAGACCCAGTACTTC
CASTIAGGDETQYF
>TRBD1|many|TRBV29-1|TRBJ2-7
TGCAGCGTTGGGGACAGTTTCTACGAGCAGTACTTC
CSVGDSFYEQYF
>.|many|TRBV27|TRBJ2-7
TGTGCCAGCAGGACGGCAGGGCCCCTCCTCGAGCAGTACTTC
CASRTAGPLLEQYF
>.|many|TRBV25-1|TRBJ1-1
TGTGCCAGCAGTGAAGGGAGGAAGACTGAAGCTTTCTTT
CASSEGRKTEAFF
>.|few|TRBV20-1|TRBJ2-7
TGCAGTGCTAGATCCTCCGGGAATTACGGGGAGCAGTACTTC
CSARSSGNYGEQYF
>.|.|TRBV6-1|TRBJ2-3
TGTGCCAGCGGGCCAATGGGGGGAGATACGCAGTATTTT
CASGPMGGDTQYF
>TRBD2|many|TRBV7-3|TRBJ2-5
TGTGCCAGCAGCTTGTTAGCGGGAGCCCCGGAGACCCAGTACTTC
CASSLLAGAPETQYF
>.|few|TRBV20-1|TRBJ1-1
TGCAGTGCTACAACCAGCCCGCGGGAACAAGCTTTCTTT
CSATTSPREQAFF
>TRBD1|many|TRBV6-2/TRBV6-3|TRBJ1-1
TGTGCCAGCAGTTCCCGGGACAGGGCCGCGTGGAGCACTGAAGCTTTCTTT
CASSSRDRAAWSTEAFF
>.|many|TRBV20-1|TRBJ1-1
TGCAGTGCTAGTAGGGTGAACACTGAAGCTTTCTTT
CSASRVNTEAFF
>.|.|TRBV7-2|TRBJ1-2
TGTGCCAGCAGCTTAGGGAGACAGTTGCCCTGTGGCTACACCTTC
CASSLGRQLPCGYTF
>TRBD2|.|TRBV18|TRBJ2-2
TGTGCCAGCTCACCGGGGACTAGCGGGATGAACACCGGGGAGCTGTTTTTT
CASSPGTSGMNTGELFF
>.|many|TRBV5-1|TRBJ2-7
TGCGCCAGCAGCTTCGCGACAGGCTCCTACGAGCAGTACTTC
CASSFATGSYEQYF
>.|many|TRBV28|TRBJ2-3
TGTGCCAGCAGTTTCGAGGGCATTGGCACAGATACGCAGTATTTT
CASSFEGIGTDTQYF
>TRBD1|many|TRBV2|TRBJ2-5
TGTGCCAGCAGTGGGGACAGAACTACGAAGACCCAGTACTTC
CASSGDRTTKTQYF
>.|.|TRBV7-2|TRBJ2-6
TGTGCCAGCAGCTTTTATGCCTCTGGGGCCAACGTCCTGACTTTC
CASSFYASGANVLTF
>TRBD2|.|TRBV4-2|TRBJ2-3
TGTGCCAGCAGCCAAGATTTCAGCGGGATGGAAGATACGCAGTATTTT
CASSQDFSGMEDTQYF
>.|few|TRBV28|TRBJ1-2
TGTGCCAGCAGTTTGGCCAGGACTGACTATGGCTACACCTTC
CASSLARTDYGYTF
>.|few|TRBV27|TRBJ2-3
TGTGCCAGCAGTCCTCTAGCGCAAACAGATACGCAGTATTTT
CASSPLAQTDTQYF
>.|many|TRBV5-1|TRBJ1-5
TGCGCCAGCAGCTCTTTCCCGGATCAGCCCCAGCATTTT
CASSSFPDQPQHF
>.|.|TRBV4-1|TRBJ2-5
TGCGCCAGCAGCCAACGTGGGAGGTCGGAGACCCAGTACTTC
CASSQRGRSETQYF
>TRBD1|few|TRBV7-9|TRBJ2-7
TGTGCCAGCAGCTCAACAGAGGGGGCCCCCTGGCACGAGCAGTACTTC
CASSSTEGAPWHEQYF
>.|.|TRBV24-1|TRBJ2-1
TGTGCCACCAGTGAGTACGGAGGGCCCCTTGGAGATGAGCAGTTCTTC
CATSEYGGPLGDEQFF
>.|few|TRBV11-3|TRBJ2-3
TGTGCCAGCACCAAGGGGGGTAGCACAGATACGCAGTATTTT
CASTKGGSTDTQYF
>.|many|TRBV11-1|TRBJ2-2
TGTGCCAGCAGCTGGGCATACCCGGGACTCCAAGGGGAGCTGTTTTTT
CASSWAYPGLQGELFF